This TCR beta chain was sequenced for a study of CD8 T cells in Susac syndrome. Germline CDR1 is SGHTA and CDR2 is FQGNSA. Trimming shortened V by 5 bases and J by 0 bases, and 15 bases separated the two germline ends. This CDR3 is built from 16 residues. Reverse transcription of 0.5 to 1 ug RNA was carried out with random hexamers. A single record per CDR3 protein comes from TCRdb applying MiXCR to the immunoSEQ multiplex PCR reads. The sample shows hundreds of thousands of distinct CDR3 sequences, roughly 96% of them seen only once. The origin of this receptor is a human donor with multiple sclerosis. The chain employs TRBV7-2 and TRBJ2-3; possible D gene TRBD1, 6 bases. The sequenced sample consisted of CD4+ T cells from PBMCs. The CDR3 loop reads CASSKQGSPSTDTQYF. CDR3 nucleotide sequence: TGTGCCAGCAGCAAACAGGGCTCTCCGAGCACAGATACGCAGTATTTT.